The present entry profiles one T cell receptor (beta chain) with its context. No antigen is known for it. With a much larger clone just one base away, this may be a read error. The time point is: newly diagnosed GD, antithyroid drugs for less than 3 months. There was RNA extracted from PBMCs, and the TCR library was made from it. The V and J ends lost 3 bases and 7 bases, in that order; junction bases with no gene match: 15. The germline V gene has CDR1 MDHEN and CDR2 SYDVKM. The length of the CDR3 is 17 residues. The data belong to a study of regulatory T cells in long-lasting Graves disease. Study-wide results and limits: With persistent disease, TRBV28, TRBJ1-2 and TRBJ2-5 were the favored segments. Compared with new cases, persistent Graves' patients showed reduced TCR diversity.

According to the study, TCR beta libraries were built with iRepertoire HTBI primers and CDR3-region Arm-PCR. A single record per CDR3 protein comes from TCRdb applying MiXCR to the multiplex PCR reads. The table shows fewer than 550,000 distinct CDR3 sequences, with over 15% occurring only once. This sample was also put to use in a study of T cells in Graves' hyperthyroidism and ophthalmopathy. This second study says: Initially, a first-round RT-PCR of the TCR CDR3 employed the HTBI primer set.

The source is a young woman with Graves disease. Specimen: peripheral blood mononuclear cells (PBMCs), collected at new diagnosis, from a patient treated with antithyroid drugs. The rearrangement uses TRBV28 and TRBJ2-7; TRBD2 aligns across 10 bases. The CDR3, as DNA: TGTGCCAGCAGTTTTTGGGATACTAGCGGGACGGTCAATGAGCAGTACTTC. Protein sequence: CASSFWDTSGTVNEQYF.